These T cell receptor beta chains were read from a single sample in a study of immune heterogeneity within non-small cell lung tumors. TCRdb called the multiplex PCR reads again in MiXCR, with one record for every CDR3 protein. Of about 7,200 distinct CDR3 sequences in the sample, around 21% were seen once. The sequenced material came from lung tumor tissue. The receptors here all came from a man between 60 and 75 years old with non-small cell lung cancer. The CDR3 runs from the conserved cysteine through the conserved F or W. The order of the fields is CDR3 protein, CDR3 DNA, D gene, clone size, V gene, J gene. A D gene is named only where the DNA matches it firmly. Only part of the rows carry a size: once, few, many, or a class if the clone is expanded.

CDR3: CASTSVEGGSGNTIYF
DNA: TGTGCCAGCACGTCGGTGGAGGGAGGGTCTGGAAACACCATATATTTT
D: NA
size: medium-sized
V: TRBV18
J: TRBJ1-3

CDR3: CASSLDFRTEAFF
DNA: TGTGCCAGCAGCTTAGATTTTCGCACTGAAGCTTTCTTT
D: NA
size: many
V: TRBV11-2
J: TRBJ1-1

CDR3: CASSLQGLNNEQFF
DNA: TGTGCCAGCAGCTTACAAGGCCTGAACAATGAGCAGTTCTTC
D: NA
size: medium-sized
V: TRBV11-1
J: TRBJ2-1

CDR3: CASRITGGNGYTF
DNA: TGTGCCAGCAGGATAACAGGGGGGAATGGCTACACCTTC
D: TRBD1
size: medium-sized
V: TRBV28
J: TRBJ1-2

CDR3: CASQTRTTSSYEQYF
DNA: TGTGCCAGCCAAACACGGACTACCAGCTCCTACGAGCAGTACTTC
D: NA
size: medium-sized
V: TRBV6-1
J: TRBJ2-7

CDR3: CATSGPQGYGANVLTF
DNA: TGTGCCACCAGTGGTCCACAGGGTTATGGGGCCAACGTCCTGACTTTC
D: NA
size: NA
V: TRBV24-1
J: TRBJ2-6

CDR3: CASSSGTWNTGELFF
DNA: TGCGCCAGCAGCTCGGGGACATGGAACACCGGGGAGCTGTTTTTT
D: NA
size: NA
V: TRBV5-1
J: TRBJ2-2

CDR3: CASSRTQAAEQFF
DNA: TGTGCCAGTAGCCGCACCCAGGCGGCTGAGCAGTTCTTC
D: NA
size: medium-sized
V: TRBV19
J: TRBJ2-1

CDR3: CASSYRGERTEAFF
DNA: TGTGCCAGCAGCTACAGGGGGGAGAGAACTGAAGCTTTCTTT
D: TRBD1
size: many
V: TRBV28
J: TRBJ1-1

CDR3: CASSFGTDLWTQYF
DNA: TGTGCCAGCAGCTTCGGGACAGACCTCTGGACCCAGTACTTC
D: TRBD1
size: few
V: TRBV5-6
J: TRBJ2-5

CDR3: CASSIDRSSGLYNEQFF
DNA: TGTGCCAGTAGTATAGATCGTTCTAGCGGGCTTTACAATGAGCAGTTCTTC
D: TRBD2
size: many
V: TRBV19
J: TRBJ2-1

CDR3: CASSSTGSELFQETQYF
DNA: TGTGCCAGCAGCTCTACAGGGAGCGAACTATTCCAAGAGACCCAGTACTTC
D: NA
size: NA
V: TRBV5-4
J: TRBJ2-5

CDR3: CASSFNLLNKKLFF
DNA: TGTGCCAGCAGCTTCAACTTACTAAATAAAAAACTGTTTTTT
D: NA
size: few
V: TRBV5-6
J: TRBJ1-4

CDR3: CASTLNSGSYNEQFF
DNA: TGTGCCAGCACCTTAAACTCGGGCTCCTACAATGAGCAGTTCTTC
D: NA
size: many
V: TRBV6-1
J: TRBJ2-1

CDR3: CASSLSGIGLDTQYF
DNA: TGTGCCAGCAGCCTGTCCGGGATAGGGTTAGATACGCAGTATTTT
D: NA
size: NA
V: TRBV5-6
J: TRBJ2-3

CDR3: CASSSRRVDSTDTQYF
DNA: TGTGCCAGCAGCTCCCGAAGAGTTGACAGCACAGATACGCAGTATTTT
D: NA
size: few
V: TRBV7-8
J: TRBJ2-3

CDR3: CAGSYTGQWPYEQYF
DNA: TGTGCCGGCAGTTACACGGGACAGTGGCCCTACGAGCAGTACTTC
D: TRBD1
size: many
V: TRBV6-6
J: TRBJ2-7

CDR3: CSASPPGVKGNEQFF
DNA: TGCAGTGCTTCCCCACCTGGGGTAAAAGGGAATGAGCAGTTCTTC
D: NA
size: medium-sized
V: TRBV20-1
J: TRBJ2-1

CDR3: CSARAVWLGIPNTGELFF
DNA: TGCAGTGCTAGAGCGGTCTGGCTAGGAATTCCGAACACCGGGGAGCTGTTTTTT
D: NA
size: NA
V: TRBV20-1
J: TRBJ2-2

CDR3: CASSRRTSGRDSTDTQYF
DNA: TGCGCCAGCAGCCGCCGGACTAGCGGGAGAGATTCCACAGATACGCAGTATTTT
D: TRBD2
size: many
V: TRBV5-1
J: TRBJ2-3

CDR3: CASSSLGRFTEAFF
DNA: TGTGCCAGCAGTTCACTGGGAAGATTCACTGAAGCTTTCTTT
D: NA
size: medium-sized
V: TRBV28
J: TRBJ1-1

CDR3: CASSPLDRGHYEQFF
DNA: TGTGCCAGCAGCCCCCTGGACAGGGGGCATTATGAGCAGTTCTTC
D: TRBD1
size: many
V: TRBV7-9
J: TRBJ2-1

CDR3: CASSEAQPGVFEQYF
DNA: TGTGCCAGCAGTGAAGCGCAGCCAGGGGTTTTCGAGCAGTACTTC
D: NA
size: medium-sized
V: TRBV2
J: TRBJ2-7

CDR3: CAWRVTSGRPVTGELFF
DNA: TGTGCCTGGAGGGTGACTAGCGGGAGGCCAGTCACCGGGGAGCTGTTTTTT
D: TRBD2
size: medium-sized
V: TRBV30
J: TRBJ2-2

CDR3: CASSRTAENQPQHF
DNA: TGTGCCAGCAGCCGGACAGCTGAGAATCAGCCCCAGCATTTT
D: NA
size: medium-sized
V: TRBV12-3/TRBV12-4
J: TRBJ1-5

CDR3: CATGSKEGTDTQYF
DNA: TGTGCCACCGGTTCCAAAGAGGGCACAGATACGCAGTATTTT
D: NA
size: many
V: TRBV24-1
J: TRBJ2-3

CDR3: CASSQGRRETQYF
DNA: TGTGCCAGCAGCCAGGGGAGGAGGGAGACCCAGTACTTC
D: NA
size: medium-sized
V: TRBV3-1
J: TRBJ2-5

CDR3: CASSLAGDNEAFF
DNA: TGCGCCAGCAGCCTAGCCGGGGACAATGAAGCTTTCTTT
D: NA
size: few
V: TRBV5-1
J: TRBJ1-1

CDR3: CASSVGVDTQYF
DNA: TGTGCCAGCAGCGTAGGAGTGGATACGCAGTATTTT
D: NA
size: few
V: TRBV9
J: TRBJ2-3

CDR3: CASRVSAHYEQYF
DNA: TGTGCCAGCAGGGTGTCGGCCCACTACGAGCAGTACTTC
D: NA
size: NA
V: TRBV12-3/TRBV12-4
J: TRBJ2-7

CDR3: CASVPGQGSNEQYF
DNA: TGTGCCAGCGTCCCGGGACAGGGGTCCAACGAGCAGTACTTC
D: TRBD1
size: medium-sized
V: TRBV6-4
J: TRBJ2-7

CDR3: CASSRTSGRGNEQYF
DNA: TGTGCCAGCAGCAGGACTAGCGGGAGAGGGAACGAGCAGTACTTC
D: TRBD2
size: many
V: TRBV5-8
J: TRBJ2-7

CDR3: CSALSGRGFGETQYF
DNA: TGCAGTGCCCTTAGCGGGAGGGGCTTTGGTGAGACCCAGTACTTC
D: TRBD2
size: many
V: TRBV20-1
J: TRBJ2-5

CDR3: CASNLKGGFYNEQLF
DNA: TGTGCCAGCAACTTGAAGGGAGGGTTCTACAATGAGCAGTTATTC
D: TRBD2
size: once
V: TRBV7-2
J: TRBJ2-1